What follows describes a single TCR beta chain. The sample originates from a study of shared clonotypes between healthy human individuals. The CDR3 extends over 14 amino acids. Trimming took off 4 bases at V and 2 bases at J, with 13 bases between the two ends. Germline assignment: CDR1 GTSNPN and CDR2 SVGIG (reference sequence). Assay: immunoSEQ multiplex PCR; the TCRdb copy retains only in-frame clones and omits some. Among hundreds of thousands of clones listed, 74% were seen once. This clonotype was obtained from a woman in her twenties or thirties in good health. The chain joins TRBV30 to TRBJ2-3, with D maybe TRBD2 (5 bases). The sequenced sample was memory CD4+ T cells sorted from blood. Stated subset: CD45RA-negative fraction. The chain's CDR3 is CAWTTAVLTDTQYF. The CDR3 DNA is TGTGCCTGGACCACAGCGGTTCTCACAGATACGCAGTATTTT.